The 8 T cell receptor beta chains listed next were all sequenced from one sample in a study of early T cells in non-severe SARS-CoV-2 infection. One entry per CDR3 protein results from TCRdb running MiXCR on the 5' RACE reads. Found here are about 50,000 distinct CDR3 sequences, around 8% of them singletons; the top ten hold about 4.2%. Sequencing was carried out using whole blood. These receptors were collected from an adult who was a healthcare worker with PCR-confirmed SARS-CoV-2 infection or an uninfected control (not recorded which).

This rearrangement joins TRBV5-1 to TRBJ1-1; D may be TRBD1 (5 bases). The CDR3 is made up of 16 amino acids. V was shortened by 1 base and J by 1 base, with 14 bases between the two germline ends. Germline CDR1 reads SGHRS; CDR2 reads YFSETQ. The CDR3 loop is CASSLLFVGTNTEAFF. CDR3 bases: TGCGCCAGCAGCTTGTTATTCGTCGGGACGAACACTGAAGCTTTCTTT.

The table lists this clonotype with many counts. This sequence joins TRBV11-2 and TRBJ2-7; D is possibly TRBD1 (7 bases). Trimming pared 4 bases from V and 2 bases from J, leaving 12 bases between. Germline loops: CDR1 SGHAT, CDR2 FQNNGV. The CDR3 is 14 amino acids. In DNA, the CDR3 is TGTGCCAGCAGCTCCGCAGGGGGGCCCTACGAGCAGTACTTC. It is translated as CASSSAGGPYEQYF.

This clonotype was counted between two and nine times. J is TRBJ2-3 and V is TRBV5-1; D gene uncertain. CDR3 length: 15 residues. Deletions cut 2 bases from V and 2 bases from J, with 12 bases between. The germline CDR1 and CDR2 sequences are SGHRS and YFSETQ. The CDR3 nucleotides read TGCGCCAGCAGCTTCCTAAGGCTCCACACAGATACGCAGTATTTT. Translating gives CASSFLRLHTDTQYF.

The table lists this clonotype with a few counts. The CDR3 nucleotides read TGCAGTGCTAGAGGACTAACCACCGGGGAGCTGTTTTTT. It codes for CSARGLTTGELFF. J is TRBJ2-2 and V is TRBV20-1; TRBD2 is a possible D gene (5 bases). Germline CDR1 is DFQATT and CDR2 is SNEGSKA (reference sequence). V was trimmed by 1 base and J by 4 bases, leaving 7 bases between them. The CDR3 length is 13 residues.

The CDR3 loop reads CASSLHGHPDTEAFF. The CDR3 DNA reads TGTGCCAGCAGTTTGCACGGGCACCCGGACACTGAAGCTTTCTTT. The chain carries TRBV27 and TRBJ1-1, with D unresolved. Trimming removed 3 bases from V and 3 bases from J, with 14 bases in between. The CDR3 totals 15 residues. Germline-derived CDR1 and CDR2 are MNHEY and SMNVEV (reference sequence).

This clonotype occurred many times. This chain uses TRBV12-5 with TRBJ1-2; D gene ambiguous. The CDR3 spans 13 residues. Germline loops: CDR1 LGHNT, CDR2 FRNRAP. Trimming removed 3 bases at V and 8 bases at J, with 13 bases between. In DNA form, the CDR3 reads TGTGCTAGTGGTTTAGGTCTCGTAATGGGCTACACCTTC. Protein: CASGLGLVMGYTF.

The J gene is TRBJ2-7, the V gene TRBV2, with D possibly being TRBD2 (5 bases). Trimming took 8 bases from V and 0 from J, leaving 11 bases between them. CDR1 is SNHLY and CDR2 is FYNNEI in the germline V gene. The CDR3 is made up of 13 amino acids. The CDR3 here is CASSSLSSYEQYF. CDR3 DNA: TGTGCCAGCTCTAGCCTGAGCTCCTACGAGCAGTACTTC.

The chain employs TRBV2 and TRBJ1-5; D remains unclear. There are 14 residues in the CDR3. V lost 3 bases, J lost 4 bases, and 10 bases lay in between. Germline CDR1 is SNHLY and CDR2 is FYNNEI. As DNA, the CDR3 is TGTGCCAGCAGTGAGGCAAAAGGTAATCAGCCCCAGCATTTT. It encodes CASSEAKGNQPQHF.